The 9 T cell receptor beta chains below come from one sample, sequenced in a study of CD8 T cells in ankylosing spondylitis. TCRdb called the 5' RACE reads again in MiXCR, with one record for every CDR3 protein. The sample shows around 300,000 distinct CDR3 sequences, around 20% of them seen only once. Sequencing was carried out using blood, either unsorted or a sorted T cell fraction (not recorded which). The receptor set was obtained from a female donor with ankylosing spondylitis or in good health (not recorded which).

In DNA, the CDR3 is TGCAGTGCTAGAGACAGGCCTGGGACCGGGGAGCTGTTTTTT. Its protein is CSARDRPGTGELFF. The V and J genes are TRBV20-1 and TRBJ2-2; D ambiguous. Trimming shortened V by 0 bases and J by 5 bases, and 10 bases separated the two germline ends. CDR3 length equals 14 residues. Germline loops: CDR1 DFQATT, CDR2 SNEGSKA (reference sequence).

This clonotype was seen many times. CDR3 nucleotides: TGTGCCAGCAGTTTAGGGACTAGCGGGAGGGGTGAGCAGTTCTTC. Its translation is CASSLGTSGRGEQFF. J is TRBJ2-1 and V is TRBV12-3 or TRBV12-4; 15 bases fit TRBD2. The CDR3 extends over 15 amino acids. Losses at the gene ends were 1 base for V and 9 bases for J; bases not matched to a gene: 1.

The rearrangement links TRBV9 to TRBJ2-3; 15 positions match TRBD2. Germline V gene lookup returns CDR1 SGDLS and CDR2 YYNGEE. The CDR3 extends over 17 amino acids. V was clipped by 4 bases and J by 3 bases; unmatched bases: 6. Here the CDR3 reads CASSLGTSGRMTDTQYF. The DNA for the CDR3 is TGTGCCAGCAGCCTTGGGACTAGCGGGAGGATGACAGATACGCAGTATTTT.

The chain joins TRBV5-1 to TRBJ2-7; D possibly corresponds to TRBD2 (5 bases). There are 14 residues in the CDR3. Germline V gene lookup returns CDR1 SGHRS and CDR2 YFSETQ. Between the trimmed V and J ends, which lost 4 bases and 7 bases, there was a span of 18 bases. The CDR3: CASSLKREGKEQYF. The CDR3 DNA sequence: TGCGCCAGCAGCCTAAAAAGAGAGGGTAAAGAGCAGTACTTC.

This clonotype was seen only a few times. The chain recombines TRBV7-2 with TRBJ1-6; D is unclear. CDR1 and CDR2 (germline): SGHTA, FQGNSA. The V end lost 7 bases, the J end lost 7 bases, and 11 bases lay between the germline ends. CDR3 length equals 13 residues. The CDR3 loop is CASTLGRNSPLHF. The DNA of the CDR3 is TGTGCCAGCACCCTTGGCCGCAATTCACCCCTCCACTTT.

This clonotype was recorded a few times. The V gene is TRBV6-6, the J gene TRBJ2-1, with D perhaps TRBD1 (6 bases). The CDR3 length is 12 residues. V was pared by 5 bases and J by 8 bases, with 10 bases between. Germline V gene lookup returns CDR1 MNHNY and CDR2 SVGAGI (reference sequence). The CDR3 region is CASSRDIDEQFF. The CDR3 DNA sequence: TGTGCCAGCAGTCGGGACATAGATGAGCAGTTCTTC.

The chain has TRBV7-2 and TRBJ1-1; TRBD1 is a possible D gene (5 bases). The CDR3 length is 14 residues. Looked up from germline, CDR1 is SGHTA and CDR2 is FQGNSA. The V end lost 3 bases, the J end lost 1 base, and 9 bases lay between the germline ends. The CDR3: CASSFSGGNTEAFF. DNA of the CDR3: TGTGCCAGCAGCTTTTCCGGGGGGAACACTGAAGCTTTCTTT.

This clonotype appeared a few times. The rearrangement joins TRBV7-8 to TRBJ2-5; D perhaps matches TRBD2 (7 bases). The ends were cut back, 2 bases at V and 4 bases at J, with 14 bases in the middle. The CDR3 is 15 residues long. Germline assignment: CDR1 SGHVS and CDR2 FQNEAQ. CDR3 protein: CASSLIRGAGETQYF. As DNA, the CDR3 is TGTGCCAGCAGCTTAATCCGGGGGGCTGGAGAGACCCAGTACTTC. Supplemented by reference TRBV7-8 and TRBJ2-5, the full variable domain reads GAGVSQSPRYKVAKRGQDVALRCDPISGHVSLFWYQQALGQGPEFLTYFQNEAQLDKSGLPSDRFFAERPEGSVSTLKIQRTQQEDSAVYLCASSLIRGAGETQYFGPGTRLLVL.

The V and J genes are TRBV6-5 and TRBJ2-5, with D possibly matching TRBD2 (7 bases). The CDR3 spans 16 residues. V was cut by 2 bases and J by 2 bases, with 15 bases left in between. CDR1 is MNHEY and CDR2 is SVGAGI in the germline V gene. The CDR3 coding sequence is TGTGCCAGCAGTTACGGGAGGGGAAGGGGGCAAGAGACCCAGTACTTC. It is translated as CASSYGRGRGQETQYF.